Included here is one T cell receptor beta chain sequence, with context. The sample is drawn from a study of human T cells and chemical hapten exposure. The length of the CDR3 is 16 residues. Germline assignment: CDR1 WNHNN and CDR2 SYGVQD (reference sequence). Trimming at V came to 5 bases and at J to 2 bases, leaving 8 bases not matched to a gene. Before extraction, the whole blood was not fractionated, and total RNA was taken from it. For the library, individual cDNA molecules each received unique molecular identifiers. Authors' analysis steps: Samples ranged from roughly 23,224 to 690,600 TCRs, with a median of around 100,000. TCRdb itself ran the reads through MiXCR, one entry per CDR3 protein. These V and J calls are TCRdb output, not the study's own analysis. This sample has 2,500 to 4,000 distinct CDR3 sequences, with 49% found just once.

The sequencing input was whole blood. This chain uses TRBV10-1 with TRBJ2-3, with 9 bases that match TRBD2. The sequence was collected from a human donor who had alopecia or was a healthy volunteer (not recorded which). Some clones in this sample may be carry-over from other donors' samples. This table probably holds off-target reads from a library built for another chain. CDR3 coding DNA: TGCGCCAGCAGTAAAGAAGCGGGGGGAACCACAGATACGCAGTATTTT. It translates to CASSKEAGGTTDTQYF.